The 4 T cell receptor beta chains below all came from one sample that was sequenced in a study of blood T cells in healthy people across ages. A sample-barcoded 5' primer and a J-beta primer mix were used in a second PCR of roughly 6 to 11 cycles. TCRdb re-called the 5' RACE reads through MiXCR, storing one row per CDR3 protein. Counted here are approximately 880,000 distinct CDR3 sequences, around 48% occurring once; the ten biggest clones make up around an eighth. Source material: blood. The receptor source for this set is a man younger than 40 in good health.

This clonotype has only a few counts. CDR3 DNA sequence: TGTGCCACACGGGACAACCAAGAGACCCAGTACTTC. Encoded protein: CATRDNQETQYF. V usage is TRBV10-3 and J usage is TRBJ2-5, with a tentative D call TRBD1 (6 bases). Trimming pared 10 bases from V and 0 bases from J, leaving 9 bases between. CDR1 ENHRY and CDR2 SYGVKD come from the germline V gene. This CDR3 is built from 12 residues.

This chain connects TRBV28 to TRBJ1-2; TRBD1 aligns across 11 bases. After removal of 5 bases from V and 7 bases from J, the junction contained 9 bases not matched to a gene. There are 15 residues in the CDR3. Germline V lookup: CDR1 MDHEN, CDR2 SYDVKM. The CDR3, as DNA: TGTGCCAGCAGTCAAGGACAGGGGGCCAGCAGTGGCTACACCTTC. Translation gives CASSQGQGASSGYTF.

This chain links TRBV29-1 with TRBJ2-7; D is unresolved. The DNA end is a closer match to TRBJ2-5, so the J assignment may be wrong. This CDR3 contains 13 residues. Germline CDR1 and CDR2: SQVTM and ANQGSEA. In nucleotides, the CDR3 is TGCAGCGTTGTGGGATTTGTTGGCGAGACCCAGTACTTC. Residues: CSVVGFVGETQYF.

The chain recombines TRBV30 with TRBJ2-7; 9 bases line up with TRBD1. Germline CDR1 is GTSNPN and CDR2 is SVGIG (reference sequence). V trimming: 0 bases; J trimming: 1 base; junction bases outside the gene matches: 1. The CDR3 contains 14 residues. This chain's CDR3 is CAWSVGTGSYEQYF. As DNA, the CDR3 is TGTGCCTGGAGTGTAGGGACAGGGTCCTACGAGCAGTACTTC.